This TCR beta chain was sequenced for a study of cytomegalovirus exposure and HLA in healthy donors. In germline, CDR1 is MNHNS, CDR2 SASEGT. The CDR3 sequence is 15 residues long. The ends were cut back, 3 bases at V and 7 bases at J, with 19 bases in the middle. Overall study findings and caveats: TRBV6-2, TRBV6-3 and some other V segments were unresolvable in 87-base-pair reads. Per a prior analysis, the majority of TCR beta V segments were productive roughly 87% or roughly 30% of the time.

PCR involved 60 Vbeta and 13 Jbeta primers. Using immunoSEQ multiplex PCR, the repertoire was profiled, and TCRdb retains in-frame clones only, with some absent. Counted here are 150,000 to 200,000 clones, approximately 88% occurring once; the ten biggest clones make up 0.8% to 1.3%. Remarks on this clone: Its antigen is unknown.

This TCR was sampled from a man younger than 45 in good health and CMV-seronegative. The chain couples TRBV6-1 to TRBJ2-7, with unresolved D. The sample was PBMCs. CDR3 DNA: TGTGCCAGCAGTGAGTCCGGAGCCCTACGGAAGGAGCAGTACTTC. Its translation is CASSESGALRKEQYF.